The text below deals with one TCR beta chain. As originally analysed: Amplification of reference gene primers was used by the study to estimate nucleated cell counts. Using immunoSEQ multiplex PCR, the repertoire was profiled, and TCRdb retains in-frame clones only, with some absent. V and J calls and clone size are those listed in that table; D and trimming were worked out from the DNA. The sample lists a few hundred thousand clones, more than 70% occurring once. The CDR3 is 14 amino acids. V shed 3 bases and J shed 5 bases, with 11 bases lying between them. CDR1 is SGHTA, CDR2 FQGTGA, per germline. These data are taken from a study of blood T cell repertoires in COVID-19.

The sample comprised PBMCs or T cells enriched from blood (not recorded which). The sequence derives from a middle-aged woman with acute COVID-19. The chain employs TRBV7-3 and TRBJ2-1, with D possibly matching TRBD2 (6 bases). The chain's CDR3 is CASSFGWRDNEQFF. CDR3 sequence (DNA): TGTGCCAGCAGCTTTGGTTGGAGGGACAATGAGCAGTTCTTC.